One TCR beta chain is described in this entry. Its antigen is as yet unknown. The CDR3 extends over 13 amino acids. Per the germline V gene, CDR1 is WNHNN and CDR2 is SYGVQD (reference sequence). The germline V and J ends were trimmed by 4 bases and 11 bases, with 12 bases remaining between them. The table came from immunoSEQ multiplex PCR; TCRdb's copy has only in-frame clones and leaves some out. The sample has 50,000 or so clones; roughly 73% are singletons. The entry originates in a study of PD-1 blockade in classical Hodgkin lymphoma. About the research overall: Patients were given intravenous nivolumab, 3 mg/kg, every 2 weeks.

Regarding the study as a whole: Prior to therapy, complete responders displayed diversity much like that of newly diagnosed patients. According to reports, newly diagnosed patients had lower baseline TCR diversity than healthy donors, and relapsed/refractory patients had lower baseline TCR diversity still.

With no exception, relapse followed autologous stem cell transplantation in all patients, and brentuximab vedotin exposure varied. Specimen: peripheral blood mononuclear cells (PBMCs), collected before the second cycle of nivolumab. The sequence came from a human donor with classical Hodgkin lymphoma. The genes are TRBV10-1 and TRBJ1-6; maybe TRBD1 (5 bases). The CDR3 nucleotides are TGCGCCAGCAGTGCCGGACAAGTTCCACCCCTCCACTTT. It codes for CASSAGQVPPLHF.